The clone carrying this TCR beta chain has ten or more counts. Germline CDR1 is SGHVS and CDR2 is FQNEAQ. CDR3 length equals 14 residues. The ends were cut back, 5 bases at V and 3 bases at J, with 14 bases in the middle. This entry is derived from a study of regulatory T cells in long-lasting Graves disease. Time point noted: persistent/refractory GD, antithyroid drugs over 5 years with positive TRAb. Extracted RNA from PBMCs served as the source of the TCR library. Arm-PCR of CDR3 regions and iRepertoire HTBI primers were used to build TCR beta libraries. One entry per CDR3 protein, called by TCRdb with MiXCR from the multiplex PCR reads. The sample records about 660,000 distinct CDR3 sequences, approximately 29% being singletons.

The receptor comes from a female donor with Graves disease. The chain has TRBV7-8 and TRBJ2-7, with D unresolved. The sample consisted of peripheral blood mononuclear cells (PBMCs), taken when the disease was refractory, from a patient treated with antithyroid drugs. DNA of the CDR3: TGTGCCAGCAGCGAGACTGTTACTTTCTACGAGCAGTACTTC. Its protein is CASSETVTFYEQYF.